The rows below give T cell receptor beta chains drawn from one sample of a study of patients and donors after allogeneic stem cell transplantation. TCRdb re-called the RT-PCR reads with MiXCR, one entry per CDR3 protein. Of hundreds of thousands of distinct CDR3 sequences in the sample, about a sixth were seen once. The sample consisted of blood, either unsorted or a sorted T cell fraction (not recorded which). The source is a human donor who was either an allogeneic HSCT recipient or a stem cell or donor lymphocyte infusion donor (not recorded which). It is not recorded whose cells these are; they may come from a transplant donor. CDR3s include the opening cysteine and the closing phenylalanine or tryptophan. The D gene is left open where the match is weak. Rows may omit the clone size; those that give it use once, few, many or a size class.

CDR3 protein: CASSSGWSVF
CDR3 DNA: TGTGCCAGCAGCTCGGGTTGGTCCGTCTTT
clone size: few
CDR3 length: 10
V gene: TRBV7-9
D gene: NA
J gene: TRBJ2-3

CDR3 protein: CASSSREWSNEQFF
CDR3 DNA: TGTGCCAGCAGCTCACGCGAGTGGAGCAATGAGCAGTTCTTC
clone size: few
CDR3 length: 14
V gene: TRBV6-1
D gene: NA
J gene: TRBJ2-1

CDR3 protein: CASSEAPPFAQYF
CDR3 DNA: TGTGCCAGCAGTGAAGCGCCGCCGTTTGCGCAGTACTTC
clone size: NA
CDR3 length: 13
V gene: TRBV2
D gene: NA
J gene: TRBJ2-7

CDR3 protein: CASSLEVAKNIQYF
CDR3 DNA: TGTGCCAGCAGCTTGGAGGTAGCCAAAAACATTCAGTACTTC
clone size: NA
CDR3 length: 14
V gene: TRBV7-9
D gene: NA
J gene: TRBJ2-4

CDR3 protein: CASSSTGVGTDTQYF
CDR3 DNA: TGCGCCAGCAGCTCTACAGGGGTAGGCACAGATACGCAGTATTTT
clone size: NA
CDR3 length: 15
V gene: TRBV4-1
D gene: TRBD1
J gene: TRBJ2-3

CDR3 protein: CASSLLRGFFEGAFF
CDR3 DNA: TGTGCCAGCAGTCTCCTCAGGGGGTTTTTTGAGGGAGCTTTCTTT
clone size: few
CDR3 length: 15
V gene: TRBV12-3/TRBV12-4
D gene: TRBD1
J gene: TRBJ1-1

CDR3 protein: CSVESFGLGQETQYF
CDR3 DNA: TGCAGCGTTGAATCGTTCGGGCTGGGACAAGAGACCCAGTACTTC
clone size: many
CDR3 length: 15
V gene: TRBV29-1
D gene: NA
J gene: TRBJ2-5

CDR3 protein: CASMDGSDRNYGYTF
CDR3 DNA: TGTGCCAGCATGGATGGCAGCGACAGAAACTATGGCTACACCTTC
clone size: few
CDR3 length: 15
V gene: TRBV2
D gene: NA
J gene: TRBJ1-2

CDR3 protein: CSAREQGLNTEAFF
CDR3 DNA: TGCAGTGCTAGGGAGCAGGGGTTGAACACTGAAGCTTTCTTT
clone size: NA
CDR3 length: 14
V gene: TRBV20-1
D gene: NA
J gene: TRBJ1-1

CDR3 protein: CASRDRGGYEQYF
CDR3 DNA: TGTGCCAGCAGGGACAGGGGTGGGTACGAGCAGTACTTC
clone size: NA
CDR3 length: 13
V gene: TRBV7-9
D gene: TRBD1
J gene: TRBJ2-7

CDR3 protein: CASGTSGSTQETQYF
CDR3 DNA: TGTGCCAGTGGGACTAGCGGGAGCACCCAAGAGACCCAGTACTTC
clone size: NA
CDR3 length: 15
V gene: TRBV2
D gene: TRBD2
J gene: TRBJ2-5

CDR3 protein: CATSGQRGGLYNEQFF
CDR3 DNA: TGTGCCACCAGTGGGCAGCGGGGGGGCCTCTACAATGAGCAGTTCTTC
clone size: NA
CDR3 length: 16
V gene: TRBV24-1
D gene: TRBD2
J gene: TRBJ2-1

CDR3 protein: CASSHCGTGGTVETQYF
CDR3 DNA: TGTGCCAGCAGCCACTGTGGGACAGGGGGTACGGTAGAGACCCAGTACTTC
clone size: once
CDR3 length: 17
V gene: TRBV21-1
D gene: NA
J gene: TRBJ2-5

CDR3 protein: CASSQVPGGADQPQHF
CDR3 DNA: TGCGCCAGCAGCCAAGTTCCAGGGGGCGCTGATCAGCCCCAGCATTTT
clone size: NA
CDR3 length: 16
V gene: TRBV4-1
D gene: TRBD1
J gene: TRBJ1-5

CDR3 protein: CSPTGGRGNTEAFF
CDR3 DNA: TGCAGTCCTACGGGGGGGCGCGGGAACACTGAAGCTTTCTTT
clone size: NA
CDR3 length: 14
V gene: TRBV20-1
D gene: NA
J gene: TRBJ1-1

CDR3 protein: CSARDRAGNQPQHF
CDR3 DNA: TGCAGTGCTAGAGATCGGGCAGGCAATCAGCCCCAGCATTTT
clone size: NA
CDR3 length: 14
V gene: TRBV20-1
D gene: NA
J gene: TRBJ1-5

CDR3 protein: CAISDTLRVGDQPQHF
CDR3 DNA: TGTGCCATCAGTGACACTCTTCGGGTGGGGGATCAGCCCCAGCATTTT
clone size: NA
CDR3 length: 16
V gene: TRBV10-3
D gene: NA
J gene: TRBJ1-5

CDR3 protein: CSAVGFVTGAGVITDTQYF
CDR3 DNA: TGCAGTGCTGTGGGATTTGTTACCGGAGCGGGCGTAATCACAGATACGCAGTATTTT
clone size: NA
CDR3 length: 19
V gene: TRBV20-1
D gene: NA
J gene: TRBJ2-3

CDR3 protein: CASSFGLAVPYSTDTQYF
CDR3 DNA: TGCGCCAGCAGCTTTGGACTAGCGGTACCATACAGCACAGATACGCAGTATTTT
clone size: NA
CDR3 length: 18
V gene: TRBV5-1
D gene: TRBD2
J gene: TRBJ2-3

CDR3 protein: CASRRGLTSGANVLTF
CDR3 DNA: TGTGCCAGCCGCAGGGGCCTTACCTCTGGGGCCAACGTCCTGACTTTC
clone size: NA
CDR3 length: 16
V gene: TRBV2
D gene: NA
J gene: TRBJ2-6

CDR3 protein: CASSLTSSPYNEQFF
CDR3 DNA: TGCGCCAGCAGCTTGACTAGTAGTCCCTACAATGAGCAGTTCTTC
clone size: many
CDR3 length: 15
V gene: TRBV5-1
D gene: NA
J gene: TRBJ2-1

CDR3 protein: CSARDIRVGYGYTF
CDR3 DNA: TGCAGTGCTAGAGATATCAGGGTTGGCTATGGCTACACCTTC
clone size: few
CDR3 length: 14
V gene: TRBV20-1
D gene: NA
J gene: TRBJ1-2

CDR3 protein: CASSLGQGGDTQYF
CDR3 DNA: TGTGCCAGCAGCTTAGGGCAGGGGGGAGATACGCAGTATTTT
clone size: NA
CDR3 length: 14
V gene: TRBV5-4
D gene: NA
J gene: TRBJ2-3

CDR3 protein: CASSLTISGSNEQFF
CDR3 DNA: TGTGCCAGCAGCTTAACTATTAGCGGGAGCAATGAGCAGTTCTTC
clone size: few
CDR3 length: 15
V gene: TRBV7-3
D gene: TRBD2
J gene: TRBJ2-1

CDR3 protein: CSVDPFRPGAYEQYF
CDR3 DNA: TGCAGCGTTGACCCATTCCGTCCAGGAGCCTACGAGCAGTACTTC
clone size: few
CDR3 length: 15
V gene: TRBV29-1
D gene: NA
J gene: TRBJ2-7

CDR3 protein: CASSPRGPSSYEQYF
CDR3 DNA: TGTGCCAGCAGTCCCCGTGGCCCCTCATCCTACGAGCAGTACTTC
clone size: NA
CDR3 length: 15
V gene: TRBV27
D gene: NA
J gene: TRBJ2-7

CDR3 protein: CASSLLRLAGRETQYF
CDR3 DNA: TGTGCCAGCAGCTTACTTCGACTAGCGGGACGGGAGACCCAGTACTTC
clone size: few
CDR3 length: 16
V gene: TRBV7-8
D gene: TRBD2
J gene: TRBJ2-5

CDR3 protein: CASAGTANEQFF
CDR3 DNA: TGTGCCAGCGCCGGGACGGCCAATGAGCAGTTCTTC
clone size: few
CDR3 length: 12
V gene: TRBV7-9
D gene: NA
J gene: TRBJ2-1

CDR3 protein: CATSDWRALTGELFF
CDR3 DNA: TGTGCCACCAGTGATTGGCGCGCGTTGACCGGGGAGCTGTTTTTT
clone size: NA
CDR3 length: 15
V gene: TRBV24-1
D gene: NA
J gene: TRBJ2-2

CDR3 protein: CASSSRHKGFGGNTIYF
CDR3 DNA: TGTGCCAGCAGTTCCCGTCACAAGGGATTTGGAGGAAACACCATATATTTT
clone size: NA
CDR3 length: 17
V gene: TRBV7-6
D gene: NA
J gene: TRBJ1-3

CDR3 protein: CASSQVSRGGHGRVTDTQYF
CDR3 DNA: TGTGCCAGCAGCCAAGTTAGCCGGGGGGGCCATGGTAGGGTCACAGATACGCAGTATTTT
clone size: few
CDR3 length: 20
V gene: TRBV4-2
D gene: TRBD2
J gene: TRBJ2-3

CDR3 protein: CASSQEEGGTRNEQFF
CDR3 DNA: TGCGCCAGCAGCCAAGAGGAAGGAGGCACTAGGAATGAGCAGTTCTTC
clone size: few
CDR3 length: 16
V gene: TRBV4-1
D gene: NA
J gene: TRBJ2-1

CDR3 protein: CASSPNGGLETQYF
CDR3 DNA: TGTGCCAGCAGCCCAAATGGGGGTCTCGAGACCCAGTACTTC
clone size: NA
CDR3 length: 14
V gene: TRBV7-3
D gene: NA
J gene: TRBJ2-5

CDR3 protein: CASSEYMGDRGDTEAFF
CDR3 DNA: TGTGCCAGCAGTGAATATATGGGGGACAGGGGGGACACTGAAGCTTTCTTT
clone size: few
CDR3 length: 17
V gene: TRBV25-1
D gene: TRBD1
J gene: TRBJ1-1

CDR3 protein: CASSESRSKNIQYF
CDR3 DNA: TGTGCCAGCAGCGAGAGTAGGTCCAAAAACATTCAGTACTTC
clone size: few
CDR3 length: 14
V gene: TRBV9
D gene: NA
J gene: TRBJ2-4

CDR3 protein: CASSRSGDGKTQYF
CDR3 DNA: TGTGCCAGCAGCAGGAGCGGGGATGGAAAGACCCAGTACTTC
clone size: few
CDR3 length: 14
V gene: TRBV7-2
D gene: TRBD2
J gene: TRBJ2-5

CDR3 protein: CSGRTSGYEQYF
CDR3 DNA: TGCAGCGGCCGGACTAGCGGGTACGAGCAGTACTTC
clone size: few
CDR3 length: 12
V gene: TRBV29-1
D gene: TRBD2
J gene: TRBJ2-7

CDR3 protein: CSARDGATTDTQYF
CDR3 DNA: TGCAGTGCTAGGGACGGGGCAACCACAGATACGCAGTATTTT
clone size: many
CDR3 length: 14
V gene: TRBV20-1
D gene: NA
J gene: TRBJ2-3

CDR3 protein: CSAKVNRNYGYTF
CDR3 DNA: TGCAGTGCTAAGGTGAACAGAAACTATGGCTACACCTTC
clone size: NA
CDR3 length: 13
V gene: TRBV20-1
D gene: NA
J gene: TRBJ1-2

CDR3 protein: CASSVQGGMGTQYF
CDR3 DNA: TGTGCCAGCAGCGTACAAGGGGGCATGGGGACCCAGTACTTC
clone size: few
CDR3 length: 14
V gene: TRBV9
D gene: TRBD1
J gene: TRBJ2-5

CDR3 protein: CASSLNRGTETQYF
CDR3 DNA: TGCGCCAGCAGCCTAAACAGGGGGACAGAGACCCAGTACTTC
clone size: NA
CDR3 length: 14
V gene: TRBV5-1
D gene: TRBD1
J gene: TRBJ2-5

CDR3 protein: CASSSPRGANGLNEQFF
CDR3 DNA: TGTGCCAGCAGTTCACCTAGGGGGGCGAACGGACTCAATGAGCAGTTCTTC
clone size: NA
CDR3 length: 17
V gene: TRBV7-9
D gene: NA
J gene: TRBJ2-1

CDR3 protein: CASSLSFFVEYF
CDR3 DNA: TGCGCCAGCAGCTTAAGTTTTTTTGTCGAGTACTTC
clone size: NA
CDR3 length: 12
V gene: TRBV5-1
D gene: NA
J gene: TRBJ2-7

CDR3 protein: CASAGGNTEAFF
CDR3 DNA: TGTGCCAGCGCGGGAGGGAACACTGAAGCTTTCTTT
clone size: NA
CDR3 length: 12
V gene: TRBV18
D gene: NA
J gene: TRBJ1-1

CDR3 protein: CASKRRADTQYF
CDR3 DNA: TGTGCCAGCAAAAGGAGGGCAGATACGCAGTATTTT
clone size: NA
CDR3 length: 12
V gene: TRBV6-2/TRBV6-3
D gene: NA
J gene: TRBJ2-3

CDR3 protein: CASSLEGILAEQFF
CDR3 DNA: TGTGCCAGCAGCTTAGAGGGGATACTAGCGGAGCAGTTCTTC
clone size: many
CDR3 length: 14
V gene: TRBV7-9
D gene: TRBD2
J gene: TRBJ2-1

CDR3 protein: CASSSRLAYEQYF
CDR3 DNA: TGTGCCAGCAGCTCCAGACTCGCCTACGAGCAGTACTTC
clone size: NA
CDR3 length: 13
V gene: TRBV11-3
D gene: NA
J gene: TRBJ2-7

CDR3 protein: CASSLAVGVGETQYF
CDR3 DNA: TGCGCCAGCAGCTTGGCCGTAGGGGTCGGAGAGACCCAGTACTTC
clone size: few
CDR3 length: 15
V gene: TRBV5-1
D gene: NA
J gene: TRBJ2-5

CDR3 protein: CSARAGGTDTQYF
CDR3 DNA: TGCAGTGCTAGGGCGGGAGGCACAGATACGCAGTATTTT
clone size: few
CDR3 length: 13
V gene: TRBV20-1
D gene: TRBD2
J gene: TRBJ2-3

CDR3 protein: CASSLSILPGVGYTF
CDR3 DNA: TGTGCCAGCAGTTTATCGATACTGCCCGGGGTTGGCTACACCTTC
clone size: few
CDR3 length: 15
V gene: TRBV27
D gene: NA
J gene: TRBJ1-2

CDR3 protein: CASSFSSTDTQYF
CDR3 DNA: TGCGCCAGCAGCTTCTCTAGCACAGATACGCAGTATTTT
clone size: NA
CDR3 length: 13
V gene: TRBV5-1
D gene: NA
J gene: TRBJ2-3

CDR3 protein: CASSLNWRGDYGYTF
CDR3 DNA: TGTGCCAGCAGCTTAAATTGGAGGGGAGACTATGGCTACACCTTC
clone size: NA
CDR3 length: 15
V gene: TRBV7-9
D gene: NA
J gene: TRBJ1-2

CDR3 protein: CASSLSAGRGTGELFF
CDR3 DNA: TGTGCCAGCAGCCTATCGGCGGGTCGAGGCACCGGGGAGCTGTTTTTT
clone size: NA
CDR3 length: 16
V gene: TRBV7-9
D gene: NA
J gene: TRBJ2-2

CDR3 protein: CASSFQSQPQHF
CDR3 DNA: TGTGCCAGCAGCTTCCAGAGTCAGCCCCAGCATTTT
clone size: few
CDR3 length: 12
V gene: TRBV12-3/TRBV12-4
D gene: NA
J gene: TRBJ1-5

CDR3 protein: CASSLRSVSYEQYF
CDR3 DNA: TGTGCCAGCAGTTTACGGTCAGTCTCCTACGAGCAGTACTTC
clone size: few
CDR3 length: 14
V gene: TRBV12-3/TRBV12-4
D gene: NA
J gene: TRBJ2-7